This T cell receptor (beta chain) comes out of a study of blood T cells in healthy people across ages. About the research overall: The template switching approach captured approximately one barcoded beta molecule for every two T cells.

This CDR3 spans 15 amino acids. Germline values: CDR1 MNHEY, CDR2 SMNVEV (reference sequence). About this clonotype itself: Its target is not known.

Together with a sample-barcoded 5' primer, a J-beta primer mix was included in a second PCR lasting about 7 to 11 cycles. The authors tagged each cDNA molecule using a template-switch adaptor with 12 random nucleotides. TCRdb recomputed calls from the 5' RACE reads with MiXCR, one row per CDR3 protein. The table lists about 1.5 million distinct CDR3 sequences, roughly 45% of them singletons. Study-wide results and caveats: The study lacked donor CMV status, which possibly confounded expanded clonotype changes. Fewer expanded clones and more diversity marked long-lived versus aged donors.

Sequencing input: blood. This TCR was sampled from a woman aged 18 to 35 in good health. The rearrangement joins TRBV27 to TRBJ2-5, with a possible D match to TRBD2 (6 bases). TRBJ2-7 explains the end of the DNA better; the J call may be wrong. CDR3 nucleotides: TGTGCCAGCAGTTTAGGAGGGGCCCTCTCCTACGAGCAGTACTTC. Amino acids: CASSLGGALSYEQYF.